The 21 T cell receptor beta chains below all came from one sample that was sequenced in a study of shared clonotypes between healthy human individuals. Profiled with immunoSEQ multiplex PCR; TCRdb holds only in-frame clones, not every one. The sample has fewer than 1.6 million clones, roughly 98.5% seen once. The sequenced sample consisted of naive CD4+ T cells sorted from blood. Subset of the sample: CD45RA+ positively selected. These TCRs come from a man under 40 in good health.

This clone has only one observation. The chain combines TRBV5-1 with TRBJ2-3; D might be TRBD2 (5 bases). Germline V CDR1 and CDR2: SGHRS, YFSETQ. The length of the CDR3 is 15 residues. Trimming pared 1 base from V and 0 bases from J, leaving 9 bases between. The CDR3 nucleotides are TGCGCCAGCAGCTTGATGAGGACTAGCACAGATACGCAGTATTTT. It specifies CASSLMRTSTDTQYF.

The chain carries TRBV7-2 and TRBJ2-7, with D possibly being TRBD1 (5 bases). The CDR3 length is 15 residues. V dropped 2 bases and J dropped 3 bases, with 14 bases sitting between them. Per germline, CDR1 SGHTA and CDR2 FQGNSA. CDR3 sequence reads: CASSLQGANHYEQYF. The CDR3 bases are TGTGCCAGCAGCTTACAAGGGGCGAACCACTACGAGCAGTACTTC.

The rearrangement links TRBV5-1 to TRBJ2-2; 7 nucleotides align to TRBD2. Germline V gene sequence: CDR1 SGHRS, CDR2 YFSETQ. J was trimmed by 0 bases and V by 2 bases; bases with no gene match: 10. This CDR3 region has 18 residues. The CDR3 protein is CASSFYWSGTTNTGELFF. CDR3 DNA: TGCGCCAGCAGCTTCTACTGGAGCGGGACGACGAACACCGGGGAGCTGTTTTTT.

V and J are TRBV15 and TRBJ2-7, with 7 bases aligning to TRBD2. The length of the CDR3 is 14 residues. Germline CDR1 and CDR2: LNHNV and YYDKDF (reference sequence). J lost 6 bases, V lost 3 bases, and 8 bases had no gene match. CDR3 DNA sequence: TGTGCCACCAGCAGTGGCCCCCAGCGGGGCGAGCAGTACTTC. This encodes CATSSGPQRGEQYF.

V and J are TRBV7-9 and TRBJ2-2; D is possibly TRBD1 (5 bases). The V and J ends lost 0 bases and 1 base respectively, with 6 bases between them. Germline values: CDR1 SEHNR, CDR2 FQNEAQ (reference sequence). CDR3 length equals 15 residues. The CDR3 sequence is CASSLARVNTGELFF. As DNA, the CDR3 is TGTGCCAGCAGCTTAGCCAGGGTGAACACCGGGGAGCTGTTTTTT. Full variable domain (rest looked up from reference TRBV7-9 and TRBJ2-2): DTGVSQNPRHKITKRGQNVTFRCDPISEHNRLYWYRQTLGQGPEFLTYFQNEAQLEKSRLLSDRFSAERPKGSFSTLEIQRTEQGDSAMYLCASSLARVNTGELFFGEGSRLTVL.

This clone was counted a single time. The chain combines TRBV9 with TRBJ2-1, with a possible D match to TRBD1 (6 bases). The V and J ends lost 1 base and 0 bases respectively, with 11 bases between them. Germline loops: CDR1 SGDLS, CDR2 YYNGEE. The CDR3 extends over 16 amino acids. The DNA for the CDR3 is TGTGCCAGCAGCGTAACTATGGACAGCTCCTACAATGAGCAGTTCTTC. This encodes CASSVTMDSSYNEQFF. Filled out from reference TRBV9 and TRBJ2-1, the complete variable domain reads DSGVTQTPKHLITATGQRVTLRCSPRSGDLSVYWYQQSLDQGLQFLIQYYNGEERAKGNILERFSAQQFPDLHSELNLSSLELGDSALYFCASSVTMDSSYNEQFFGPGTRLTVL.

The V and J genes are TRBV11-2 and TRBJ2-2; 14 bases agree with TRBD2. The length of the CDR3 is 17 residues. Germline loops: CDR1 SGHAT, CDR2 FQNNGV. The ends lost 4 bases at V and 6 bases at J; junction bases unmatched: 7. This chain's CDR3 is CASSSGLAGVVSGELFF. The CDR3 DNA is TGTGCCAGCAGCTCGGGACTAGCGGGAGTCGTCTCCGGGGAGCTGTTTTTT.

The rearrangement links TRBV7-9 to TRBJ1-6; D may be TRBD1 (5 bases). CDR3 length: 15 amino acids. Trimming shortened V by 5 bases and J by 13 bases, and 21 bases separated the two germline ends. Germline loops: CDR1 SEHNR, CDR2 FQNEAQ (reference sequence). The CDR3 DNA reads TGTGCCAGCAGCCGTAGCGGGACGGCAGTATCGCCCCTCCACTTT. Protein product: CASSRSGTAVSPLHF.

J is TRBJ2-7 and V is TRBV7-2, with 7 positions matching TRBD2. The V and J ends lost 5 bases and 3 bases, in that order; junction bases with no gene match: 13. CDR3 length equals 16 residues. Germline V gene data show CDR1 as SGHTA and CDR2 as FQGNSA. The CDR3, as DNA: TGTGCCAGCAGCCCAGCGGGACTCCCGGGCTACTACGAGCAGTACTTC. Translation: CASSPAGLPGYYEQYF.

The rearrangement uses TRBV7-8 and TRBJ1-4; D is unclear. The germline V and J ends were trimmed by 1 base and 6 bases, with 12 bases remaining between them. This CDR3 has 15 residues. Looked up from germline, CDR1 is SGHVS and CDR2 is FQNEAQ. CDR3 nucleotides: TGTGCCAGCAGCTTAGATTTACACGTAGATGAAAAACTGTTTTTT. Protein sequence: CASSLDLHVDEKLFF.

This clone was seen only once. The J gene is TRBJ2-1, the V gene TRBV7-9; 13 nucleotides line up with TRBD2. This CDR3 contains 17 residues. CDR1 and CDR2 from the germline V gene are SEHNR and FQNEAQ (reference sequence). V dropped 0 bases and J dropped 6; count of bases not matched to a gene: 5. The CDR3 DNA follows: TGTGCCAGCAGCTTAGCCTCGGGACTAGCGGGATTCAATGAGCAGTTCTTC. Encoded protein: CASSLASGLAGFNEQFF.

Points on this clone: Other DNA sequences within the sample encode an identical CDR3. The rearrangement uses TRBV2 and TRBJ2-7; the match to TRBD1 covers 7 bases. Trimming removed 6 bases from V and 7 bases from J; junction bases left unmatched: 6. From germline, CDR1 is SNHLY and CDR2 FYNNEI. The CDR3 runs 12 residues. For the CDR3, the DNA is TGTGCCAGCAGGGCCACAGGGGTTGAGCAGTACTTC. Translated: CASRATGVEQYF.

This sequence joins TRBV6-1 and TRBJ2-7; TRBD1 aligns across 7 bases. Germline CDR1 and CDR2: MNHNS and SASEGT. There are 15 residues in the CDR3. Trimming at V came to 1 base and at J to 3 bases, leaving 6 bases not matched to a gene. The CDR3, as DNA: TGTGCCAGCAGTGAAGGAGGACAGGTATTCTACGAGCAGTACTTC. Encoded protein: CASSEGGQVFYEQYF.

The V gene is TRBV19, the J gene TRBJ2-1, with D uncertain. Trimming cost V 2 bases and J 10 bases, with 6 bases left between them. The CDR3 totals 11 residues. The germline V gene encodes CDR1 LNHDA and CDR2 SQIVND (reference sequence). The CDR3 region is CASSIWSEQFF. CDR3 nucleotide sequence: TGTGCCAGTAGTATATGGAGCGAGCAGTTCTTC. The full variable domain, its missing parts supplied by reference TRBV19 and TRBJ2-1, is DGGITQSPKYLFRKEGQNVTLSCEQNLNHDAMYWYRQDPGQGLRLIYYSQIVNDFQKGDIAEGYSVSREKKESFPLTVTSAQKNPTAFYLCASSIWSEQFFGPGTRLTVL.

V usage is TRBV5-4 and J usage is TRBJ2-2, with TRBD1 identical over 8 bases. The CDR3 loop spans 17 amino acids. Germline V gene lookup returns CDR1 SGHNT and CDR2 YYREEE (reference sequence). V lost 0 bases, J lost 5 bases, and 9 bases stayed unmatched. CDR3: CASSLGMQGAATGELFF. In DNA, the CDR3 is TGTGCCAGCAGCTTGGGGATGCAGGGGGCGGCGACCGGGGAGCTGTTTTTT.

The V call is TRBV4-3, the J call TRBJ2-2; D assignment may be TRBD1 or TRBD2 (5 bases each). Between the trimmed V and J ends, which lost 1 base and 4 bases, there was a span of 13 bases. Looked up from germline, CDR1 is LGHNA and CDR2 is YSLEER. This CDR3 has 16 residues. CDR3: CASSQVGGLRTGELFF. CDR3 sequence (DNA): TGCGCCAGCAGCCAAGTTGGGGGATTACGCACCGGGGAGCTGTTTTTT.

The chain combines TRBV29-1 with TRBJ2-5; D assignment may be TRBD1 or TRBD2 (5 bases each). Germline values: CDR1 SQVTM, CDR2 ANQGSEA. Trimming cost V 6 bases and J 5 bases, with 13 bases left between them. The CDR3 consists of 12 residues. The CDR3 bases are TGCAGCGTCCCTGGGGGAAGCGAGACCCAGTACTTC. Its protein product is CSVPGGSETQYF.

On this clone: This sample includes further DNA sequences coding for the same CDR3. The rearrangement joins TRBV5-1 to TRBJ2-1; D may be TRBD1 (5 bases). Trimming removed 0 bases at V and 4 bases at J, with 8 bases between. The CDR3 spans 14 residues. From germline, CDR1 is SGHRS and CDR2 YFSETQ. CDR3 nucleotides: TGCGCCAGCAGCTTGGGACAGACTTACAATGAGCAGTTCTTC. Translated, it gives CASSLGQTYNEQFF.

The rearrangement links TRBV7-2 to TRBJ2-1; 7 bases map to TRBD2. CDR1 is SGHTA, CDR2 FQGNSA, per germline. V trimming: 5 bases; J trimming: 0 bases; junction bases outside the gene matches: 7. CDR3 length: 16 residues. Written as DNA, the CDR3 is TGTGCCAGCAGCCGGGCGGGACTAAGCTCCTACAATGAGCAGTTCTTC. This translates into CASSRAGLSSYNEQFF.

This chain connects TRBV27 to TRBJ2-7; 13 nucleotides line up with TRBD2. V gave up 5 bases and J gave up 1 base; unmatched junction bases: 5. Germline V lookup: CDR1 MNHEY, CDR2 SMNVEV (reference sequence). The CDR3 loop spans 16 amino acids. The CDR3 region has the DNA TGTGCCAGCAGTCCCCTGGGACTAGCGGGATCCTACGAGCAGTACTTC. Amino acids: CASSPLGLAGSYEQYF.

This clone has only one observation. V is TRBV10-3 and J is TRBJ2-3; no clear D. The CDR3 is 15 amino acids. V lost 6 bases and J lost 0, with 13 bases in between. Germline CDR1 and CDR2: ENHRY and SYGVKD. Here the CDR3 DNA reads TGTGCCATCAGCCGGCGTACGTCTAGCACAGATACGCAGTATTTT. It translates to CAISRRTSSTDTQYF.